Considering frequency, the clone carrying this T cell receptor beta chain is medium-sized. Each sample's input was 250 ng genomic DNA, about 38,000 genome equivalents. The sample originates from a study of T cell clusters in autoimmune cytopenias. One tube held mixed TRB-A and TRB-B primer pools for touch-down PCR. From its re-call of the multiplex PCR reads, TCRdb lists each CDR3 protein once, without DNA. Here the sample table reports 4,500 or so distinct CDR3 sequences. Germline V gene data show CDR1 as SQVTM and CDR2 as ANQGSEA. This CDR3 comprises 13 residues. The rearrangement links TRBV29-1 to TRBJ2-3. Sequencing input: peripheral blood. The TCR was taken from a human donor with an autoimmune cytopenia or autoimmune hepatitis (not recorded which). CDR3 amino acids: CSVSIASTDTQYF.